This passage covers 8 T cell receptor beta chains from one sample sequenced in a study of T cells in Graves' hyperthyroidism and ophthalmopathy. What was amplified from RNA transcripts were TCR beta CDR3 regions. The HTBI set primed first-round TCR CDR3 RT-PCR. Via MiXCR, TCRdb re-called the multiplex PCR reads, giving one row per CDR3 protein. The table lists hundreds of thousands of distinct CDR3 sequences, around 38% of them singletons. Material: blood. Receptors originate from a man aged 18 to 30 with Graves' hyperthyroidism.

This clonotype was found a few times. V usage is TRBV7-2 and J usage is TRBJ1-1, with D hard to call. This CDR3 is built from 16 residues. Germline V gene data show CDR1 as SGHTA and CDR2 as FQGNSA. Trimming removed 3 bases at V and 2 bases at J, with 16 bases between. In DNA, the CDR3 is TGTGCCAGCAGCTTCGCGGCGGGCGGAGGAAACACTGAAGCTTTCTTT. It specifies CASSFAAGGGNTEAFF.

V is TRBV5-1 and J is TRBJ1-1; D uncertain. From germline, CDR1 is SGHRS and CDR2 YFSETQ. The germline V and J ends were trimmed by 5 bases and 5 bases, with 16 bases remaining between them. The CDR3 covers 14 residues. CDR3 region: CASRVNQATTEAFF. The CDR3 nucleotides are TGCGCCAGCAGGGTTAATCAGGCTACGACTGAAGCTTTCTTT.

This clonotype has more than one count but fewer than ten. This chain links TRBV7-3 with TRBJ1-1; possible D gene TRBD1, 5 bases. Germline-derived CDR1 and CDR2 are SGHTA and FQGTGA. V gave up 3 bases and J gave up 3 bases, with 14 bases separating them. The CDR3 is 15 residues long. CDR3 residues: CASSFFGLGDTEAFF. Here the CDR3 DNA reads TGTGCCAGCAGCTTTTTCGGCTTGGGGGACACTGAAGCTTTCTTT.

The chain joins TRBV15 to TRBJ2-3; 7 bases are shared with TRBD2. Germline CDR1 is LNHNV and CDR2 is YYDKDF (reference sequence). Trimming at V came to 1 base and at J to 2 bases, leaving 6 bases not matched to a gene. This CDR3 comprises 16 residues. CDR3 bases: TGTGCCACCAGCAGAGCTGCTAGCGGAGACACAGATACGCAGTATTTT. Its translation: CATSRAASGDTDTQYF.

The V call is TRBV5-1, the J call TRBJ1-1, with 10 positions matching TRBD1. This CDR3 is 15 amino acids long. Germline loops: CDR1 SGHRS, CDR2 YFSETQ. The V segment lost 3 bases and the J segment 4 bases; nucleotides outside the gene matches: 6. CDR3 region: CASSSGQGGSTEAFF. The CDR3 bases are TGCGCCAGCAGCTCCGGACAGGGGGGCAGCACTGAAGCTTTCTTT.

The CDR3 loop reads CASTGQGVDEQFF. The CDR3 DNA reads as TGTGCCAGCACCGGACAGGGGGTGGATGAGCAGTTCTTC. The chain has TRBV12-3 or TRBV12-4 and TRBJ2-1; 10 nucleotides align to TRBD1. This CDR3 has 13 residues. The J segment lost 8 bases and the V segment lost 7 bases, leaving 5 bases of the junction unmatched.

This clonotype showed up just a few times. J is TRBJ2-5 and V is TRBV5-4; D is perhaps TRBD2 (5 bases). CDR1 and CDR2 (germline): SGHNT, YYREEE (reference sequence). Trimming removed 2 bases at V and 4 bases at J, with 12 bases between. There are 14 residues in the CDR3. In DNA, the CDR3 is TGTGCCAGCAGCTTAGCGGAGTCGGTAGAGACCCAGTACTTC. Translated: CASSLAESVETQYF.

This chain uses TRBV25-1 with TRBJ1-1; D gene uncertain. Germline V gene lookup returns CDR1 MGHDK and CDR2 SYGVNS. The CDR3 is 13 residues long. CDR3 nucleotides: TGTGCTAGAGATTGGCAGAAGAACACTGAAGCTTTCTTT. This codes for CARDWQKNTEAFF.